The next 7 T cell receptor beta chains were all read from a single sample in a study of T cells after yellow fever vaccination. A single record per CDR3 protein comes from TCRdb applying MiXCR to the 5' RACE reads. The sample has nearly 550,000 distinct CDR3 sequences, 19% seen once. The starting material was PBMCs, obtained 15 days after the yellow fever booster vaccination. The receptors were gathered from a man in his thirties or forties who received the YFV17D yellow fever vaccine.

The chain recombines TRBV6-2 or TRBV6-3 with TRBJ1-5, with D maybe TRBD1 (6 bases). The CDR3 has 15 amino acids. V shed 6 bases and J shed 3 bases, with 15 bases lying between them. Germline V lookup: CDR1 MNHEY, CDR2 SVGEGT. CDR3 sequence (DNA): TGTGCCAGCAGGAGGGGGGGGCCAGACAATCAGCCCCAGCATTTT. This sequence encodes CASRRGGPDNQPQHF.

V gene TRBV5-4 combines with J gene TRBJ1-1; the D is unclear. V shed 4 bases and J shed 4 bases, with 11 bases lying between them. Germline V lookup: CDR1 SGHNT, CDR2 YYREEE (reference sequence). This CDR3 has 13 amino acids. The CDR3 coding sequence is TGTGCCAGCAGCCTCCTAGGTGCCACTGAAGCTTTCTTT. Translation: CASSLLGATEAFF. Combining the CDR3 with reference TRBV5-4 and TRBJ1-1 gives the whole variable domain ETGVTQSPTHLIKTRGQQVTLRCSSQSGHNTVSWYQQALGQGPQFIFQYYREEENGRGNFPPRFSGLQFPNYSSELNVNALELDDSALYLCASSLLGATEAFFGQGTRLTVV.

This clonotype has a single count. The chain employs TRBV5-4 and TRBJ2-3; 7 bases are a match to TRBD2. The CDR3 runs 16 residues. CDR1 is SGHNT and CDR2 is YYREEE in the germline V gene (reference sequence). J was trimmed by 4 bases and V by 1 base; bases with no gene match: 9. CDR3 in DNA: TGTGCCAGCAGCTTGTACGGCACTAGCGCCCCAGATACGCAGTATTTT. Protein product: CASSLYGTSAPDTQYF.

This chain uses TRBV4-2 with TRBJ2-3; 7 bases match TRBD2. The CDR3 contains 16 residues. The germline CDR1 and CDR2 sequences are LGHNA and YNFKEQ. V was clipped by 2 bases and J by 6 bases; unmatched bases: 11. DNA for the CDR3: TGTGCCAGCAGCCAAACCGGCACTAGCGCGGGGGATACGCAGTATTTT. Its translation: CASSQTGTSAGDTQYF.

This chain uses TRBV29-1 with TRBJ2-3; 8 bases match TRBD2. V gave up 3 bases and J gave up 6 bases; unmatched junction bases: 5. CDR1 is SQVTM and CDR2 is ANQGSEA in the germline V gene. The CDR3 is made up of 13 amino acids. In DNA, the CDR3 is TGCAGCGTTGAGATCGGGGGGGCGGATACGCAGTATTTT. It specifies CSVEIGGADTQYF.

This clonotype was found a few times. The genes are TRBV5-1 and TRBJ2-2; D uncertain. This CDR3 spans 14 amino acids. Germline values: CDR1 SGHRS, CDR2 YFSETQ. V lost 0 bases, J lost 2 bases, and 5 bases lay in between. For the CDR3, the DNA is TGCGCCAGCAGCTTGGCCAGCAACACCGGGGAGCTGTTTTTT. Its translation: CASSLASNTGELFF.

DNA for the CDR3: TGCAGTGCTAGACCTAGCGGGAGCTCCTACGAGCAGTACTTC. Its translation is CSARPSGSSYEQYF. This chain connects TRBV20-1 to TRBJ2-7, with 10 bases aligning to TRBD2. The germline V gene encodes CDR1 DFQATT and CDR2 SNEGSKA (reference sequence). The CDR3 covers 14 residues. V lost 2 bases to trimming and J lost 0 bases; unmatched junction nucleotides: 1.